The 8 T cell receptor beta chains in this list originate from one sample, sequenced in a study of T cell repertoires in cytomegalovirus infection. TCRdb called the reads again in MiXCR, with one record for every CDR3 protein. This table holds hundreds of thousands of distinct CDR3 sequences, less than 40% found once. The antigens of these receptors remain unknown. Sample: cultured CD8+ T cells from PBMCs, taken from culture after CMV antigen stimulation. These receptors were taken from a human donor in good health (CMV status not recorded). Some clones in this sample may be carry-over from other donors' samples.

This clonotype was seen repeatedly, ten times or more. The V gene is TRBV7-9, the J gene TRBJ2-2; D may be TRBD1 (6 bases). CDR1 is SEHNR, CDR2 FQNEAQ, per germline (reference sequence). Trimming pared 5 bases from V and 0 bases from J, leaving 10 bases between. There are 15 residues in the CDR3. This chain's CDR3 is CASSPRTANTGELFF. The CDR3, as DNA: TGTGCCAGCAGCCCCCGGACAGCGAACACCGGGGAGCTGTTTTTT.

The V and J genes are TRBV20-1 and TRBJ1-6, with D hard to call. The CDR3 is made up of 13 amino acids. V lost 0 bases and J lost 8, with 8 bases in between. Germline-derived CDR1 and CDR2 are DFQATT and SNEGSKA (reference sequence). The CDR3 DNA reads TGCAGTGCTAGAGATCCCGAGGATTCACCCCTCCACTTT. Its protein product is CSARDPEDSPLHF.

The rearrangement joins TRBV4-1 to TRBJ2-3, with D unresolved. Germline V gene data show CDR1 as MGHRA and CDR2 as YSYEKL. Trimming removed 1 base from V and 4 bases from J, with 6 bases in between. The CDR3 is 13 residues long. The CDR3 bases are TGCGCCAGCAGCCAAGGTCCAGCAGATACGCAGTATTTT. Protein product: CASSQGPADTQYF.

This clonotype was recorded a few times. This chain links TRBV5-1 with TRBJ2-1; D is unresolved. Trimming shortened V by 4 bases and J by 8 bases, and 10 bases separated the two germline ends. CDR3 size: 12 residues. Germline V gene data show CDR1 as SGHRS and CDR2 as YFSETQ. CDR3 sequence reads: CASSPEHDEQFF. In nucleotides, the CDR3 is TGCGCCAGCAGCCCTGAGCATGATGAGCAGTTCTTC.

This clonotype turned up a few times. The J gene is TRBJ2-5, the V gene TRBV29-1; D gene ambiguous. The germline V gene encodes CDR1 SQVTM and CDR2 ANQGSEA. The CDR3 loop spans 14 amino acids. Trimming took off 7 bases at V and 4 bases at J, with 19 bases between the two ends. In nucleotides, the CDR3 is TGCAGCGCCCAAAGAAAGGGCTCGGGAGAGACCCAGTACTTC. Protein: CSAQRKGSGETQYF.

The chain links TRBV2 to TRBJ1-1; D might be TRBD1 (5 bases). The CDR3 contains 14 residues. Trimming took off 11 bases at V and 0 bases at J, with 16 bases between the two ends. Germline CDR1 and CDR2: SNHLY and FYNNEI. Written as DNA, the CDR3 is TGTGCCCGAGAGGGACCGACCCTGAACACTGAAGCTTTCTTT. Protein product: CAREGPTLNTEAFF.

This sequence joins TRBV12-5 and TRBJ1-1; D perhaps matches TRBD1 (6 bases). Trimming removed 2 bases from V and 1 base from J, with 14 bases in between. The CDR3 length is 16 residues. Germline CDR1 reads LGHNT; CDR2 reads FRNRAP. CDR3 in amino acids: CASGLFYRDKNTEAFF. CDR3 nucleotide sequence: TGTGCTAGTGGTTTGTTCTACAGGGATAAGAACACTGAAGCTTTCTTT.

The CDR3 loop reads CASSQVRVGVDGYTF. In nucleotides, the CDR3 is TGCGCCAGCAGCCAAGTACGAGTGGGGGTGGATGGCTACACCTTC. The chain combines TRBV4-1 with TRBJ1-2, with a tentative D call TRBD1 (5 bases). Germline values: CDR1 MGHRA, CDR2 YSYEKL. The CDR3 runs to 15 residues. V was trimmed by 1 base and J by 6 bases, leaving 15 bases between them.